This TCR beta chain was sequenced in a study of T cell clonality in common variable immunodeficiency. There are many counts of this clone. The read comes to an end 3 residues before the CDR3 does, leaving the germline J gene to fill in the end. Both groups were predominantly of Caucasian heritage. Sequencing was performed with immunoSEQ multiplex PCR; in TCRdb, only in-frame clones are kept and a portion is missing. Sampling found 57,000 or so clones, none seen once. Between the trimmed V and J ends, which lost 2 bases and 5 bases, there was a span of 8 bases. This CDR3 spans 13 amino acids. Germline values: CDR1 KGHSH, CDR2 LQKENI.

The sequence derives from a person aged 18 to 70 in good health. Sample: peripheral blood mononuclear cells. The gene calls are TRBV18 and TRBJ2-3; no clear D gene. CDR3 amino acids: CASSPESGDTQYF. The part of the CDR3 DNA that was read is TGTGCCAGCTCACCAGAGTCCGGAGATACG.